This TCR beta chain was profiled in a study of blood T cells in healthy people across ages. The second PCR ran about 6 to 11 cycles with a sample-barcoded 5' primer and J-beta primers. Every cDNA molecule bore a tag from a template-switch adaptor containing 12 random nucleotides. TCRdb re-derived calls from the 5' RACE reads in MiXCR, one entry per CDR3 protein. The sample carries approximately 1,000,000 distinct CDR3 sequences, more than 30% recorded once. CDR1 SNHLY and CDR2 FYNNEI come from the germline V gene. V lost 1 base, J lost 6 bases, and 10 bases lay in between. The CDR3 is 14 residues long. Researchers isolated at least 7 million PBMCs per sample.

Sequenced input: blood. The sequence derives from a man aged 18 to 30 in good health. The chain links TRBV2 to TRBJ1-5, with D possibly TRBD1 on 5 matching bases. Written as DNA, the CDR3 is TGTGCCAGCAGTGAAGTGCAGGGTGGTCAGCCCCAGCATTTT. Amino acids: CASSEVQGGQPQHF.